This T cell receptor (beta chain) was identified in a study of spatial heterogeneity in lung cancer. Study context: The count of detected beta-chain sequences consistently exceeded that of alpha-chain sequences.

Time point given: sample taken at primary tumor resection. Unsorted tumor, nontumor lung tissue or cryopreserved PBMC supplied the whole RNA. A total of some 70 untreated early-stage non-small cell lung cancer patients served as donors. This clonotype came up many times. Its cognate antigen is unknown. Points from the study as a whole: Detection of ubiquitous tumor TCRs in blood was higher at resection than follow-up.

The presence of a unique molecular identifier marked each TCR cDNA molecule. TCRdb processed the 5' RACE reads anew with MiXCR; each CDR3 protein has one entry. The repertoire holds around 45,000 distinct CDR3 sequences, about an eighth seen once, with 56% in the top ten. V shed 5 bases, J shed 3 bases, and the junction held 14 bases outside the gene matches. The CDR3 covers 18 residues. The sequences come from PBMCs, collected at surgery. This chain uses TRBV12-3 or TRBV12-4 with TRBJ2-4, with TRBD1 matching 9 bases. This TCR was sampled from a male donor with early-stage non-small cell lung cancer. CDR3 nucleotides: TGTGCCAGCAGTCAGGACGCCGGGACAGGGTTCGGCAAAAACATTCAGTACTTC. Amino acid sequence: CASSQDAGTGFGKNIQYF.